This T cell receptor beta chain was found in a study of graft-versus-host responses after intestinal transplantation. Background on the study: Every recipient underwent anti-thymocyte globulin induction, then tacrolimus and steroids for approximately three years.

CD4 and CD8 responders that proliferated in the reaction were FACS-sorted. Germline V lookup: CDR1 SGHAT, CDR2 FQNNGV. V lost 1 base to trimming and J lost 15 bases, with 21 bases between them. The CDR3 is made up of 15 amino acids. TCRdb keeps only in-frame clones here, not all; method: immunoSEQ multiplex PCR. The table includes some 15,000 clones, more than 25% detected once. The receptor comes from a human patient who received an intestinal transplant. This chain uses TRBV11-2 with TRBJ1-4, with D hard to call. Sequenced material: alloreactive CD4+ T cells from a mixed lymphocyte reaction culture, taken before intestinal transplant. Subset in this sample: CFSE-low proliferating T cells sorted from roughly 6-day pre-transplant mixed lymphocyte reaction (GvH or HvG direction). CDR3 bases: TGTGCCAGCAGCTTAGTGGCTCGAGGCTACCAAGGCTTGTTTTTT. It encodes CASSLVARGYQGLFF.